This T cell receptor beta chain was captured in a study of a mutant IDH1 vaccine in newly diagnosed glioma. Background on the study: Patients arrived already treated with radiotherapy, temozolomide, or both, most having had both. Regarding the study as a whole: There seemed to be no relation between pseudoprogression and changes in top peripheral T cell clonotypes. Vaccine-induced immune responses occurred in 90% to 95% of patients.

Time point of the sample: week 5, during vaccination. Each vaccine dose was 300 ug of mutant IDH1 20-mer peptide, with topical imiquimod. Points on this clone: The antigen remains unidentified.

The assay was immunoSEQ multiplex PCR, and TCRdb's table has in-frame clones only and misses some. In the table there are 60,000 or so clones, just under 90% of which are singletons. With 0 bases clipped from V and 14 bases from J, the junction kept 3 bases outside the gene matches. The length of the CDR3 is 12 residues. From germline, CDR1 is SGHDN and CDR2 FVKESK. The source material was PBMCs, sampled from a glioma patient whose treatment included an IDH1 peptide vaccine. This clonotype originated in a middle-aged woman with glioma. The chain employs TRBV14 and TRBJ2-4, with TRBD1 matching 8 bases. The CDR3 DNA sequence: TGTGCCAGCAGCCAAGACGCAGGGGGCAAGTACTTC. Encoded protein: CASSQDAGGKYF. Complete variable domain (other parts from reference TRBV14 and TRBJ2-4): EAGVTQFPSHSVIEKGQTVTLRCDPISGHDNLYWYRRVMGKEIKFLLHFVKESKQDESGMPNNRFLAERTGGTYSTLKVQPAELEDSGVYFCASSQDAGGKYFGAGTRLSVL.